Included here is one TCR beta chain sequence, with context. The antigen is not known. Germline lookup yields CDR1 SGHVS and CDR2 FQNEAQ. CDR3 length: 14 amino acids. With 4 bases removed from V and 0 bases from J, the gap between germline ends came to 7 bases. This record belongs to a study of early stage breast cancer tumors. Study in general: Among roughly 12 ER+/PR+/HER2- tumors, eight were ductal, four lobular.

The study's findings and limits: Tumor and normal breast were distinguished via blood comparison in most of the 16 patients.

Sequencing was performed with immunoSEQ multiplex PCR; in TCRdb, only in-frame clones are kept and a portion is missing. The sample contains fewer than 30,000 clones, 50% to 75% of which appear only once. The chain carries TRBV7-8 and TRBJ2-1; D is undetermined. The clonotype comes from a person aged 50 to 59 with breast cancer. Sequenced input: breast tumor tissue. The CDR3 coding sequence is TGTGCCAGCAGCTATCAGAGCTCCTACAATGAGCAGTTCTTC. Its protein product is CASSYQSSYNEQFF. Together with reference TRBV7-8 and TRBJ2-1, the CDR3 gives the full variable domain: GAGVSQSPRYKVAKRGQDVALRCDPISGHVSLFWYQQALGQGPEFLTYFQNEAQLDKSGLPSDRFFAERPEGSVSTLKIQRTQQEDSAVYLCASSYQSSYNEQFFGPGTRLTVL.